The rows below give T cell receptor beta chains drawn from one sample of a study of blood T cell repertoires in COVID-19. Generated by immunoSEQ multiplex PCR, the TCRdb table keeps only in-frame clones and is missing some. The top ten clones hold around 4.9% of a sample with tens of thousands of clones, 89% of them seen once. Sequencing was performed on peripheral blood. All receptors come from a woman in her forties or fifties with active COVID-19. The CDR3 runs from the conserved cysteine through the conserved F or W. D genes are given only for firm matches. For some rows the clone size is stated as once, few or many, or as a class when expanded; others skip it.

.	13	TRBV6-5	TRBD2	TRBJ2-5	CATHPGGQETQYF	TGTGCCACCCACCCCGGGGGGCAAGAGACCCAGTACTTC
.	14	TRBV5-6	TRBD2	TRBJ2-1	CASSFRTSGSSPFF	TGTGCCAGCAGCTTTAGGACTAGCGGGAGCAGCCCGTTCTTC
.	15	TRBV25-1	TRBD2	TRBJ2-3	CASSSGRGFEDTQYF	TGTGCCAGCAGTAGCGGGAGAGGTTTCGAAGATACGCAGTATTTT
once	16	TRBV7-2	TRBD2	TRBJ2-1	CASSSQAGEYYNEQFF	TGTGCCAGCAGCTCCCAAGCGGGAGAGTACTACAATGAGCAGTTCTTC
.	13	TRBV3-1/TRBV3-2	.	TRBJ1-1	CASSQDRSEVAFF	TGTGCCAGCAGCCAAGATCGGTCGGAGGTAGCTTTCTTT
.	13	TRBV4-2	.	TRBJ1-5	CASSQDAFQPQHF	TGTGCCAGCAGCCAAGATGCGTTCCAGCCCCAGCATTTT
.	14	TRBV2	.	TRBJ1-1	CASSEARRDTEAFF	TGTGCCAGCAGTGAAGCTCGCAGGGATACTGAAGCTTTCTTT
.	12	TRBV7-9	.	TRBJ2-1	CASSLSGGGQFF	TGTGCCAGCAGCTTATCCGGTGGTGGGCAGTTCTTC
few	11	TRBV20-1	.	TRBJ2-7	CSALDSYEQYF	TGCAGTGCCCTCGACTCGTACGAGCAGTACTTC
.	14	TRBV3-1/TRBV3-2	.	TRBJ1-1	CASSLRTANTEAFF	TGTGCCAGCAGCCTCCGGACAGCGAACACTGAAGCTTTCTTT
.	17	TRBV5-5	.	TRBJ2-2	CASSPAGQGSRTGELFF	TGTGCCAGCAGCCCCGCCGGGCAGGGAAGCAGGACCGGGGAGCTGTTTTTT
.	15	TRBV28	TRBD1	TRBJ2-5	CASSFSGTGRETQYF	TGTGCCAGCAGTTTCTCCGGGACAGGGAGGGAGACCCAGTACTTC
few	13	TRBV30	.	TRBJ1-4	CAWSVGLNEKLFF	TGTGCCTGGAGTGTGGGCCTTAATGAAAAACTGTTTTTT
.	15	TRBV11-2	.	TRBJ2-5	CASSLTFSFKETQYF	TGTGCCAGCAGCTTAACTTTTAGCTTTAAGGAGACCCAGTACTTC
.	15	TRBV2	TRBD2	TRBJ2-2	CASRLAGGPDGELFF	TGTGCCAGCAGACTAGCGGGAGGGCCGGACGGGGAGCTGTTTTTT
.	15	TRBV15	TRBD1	TRBJ1-5	CATSRQGAGNQPQHF	TGTGCCACCAGCAGACAGGGGGCCGGCAATCAGCCCCAGCATTTT
.	15	TRBV27	TRBD2	TRBJ2-7	CASSGLAGTSYEQYF	TGTGCCAGCAGTGGACTAGCGGGTACCTCCTACGAGCAGTACTTC
.	14	TRBV19	.	TRBJ2-7	CASSIVGSSYEQYF	TGTGCCAGTAGTATAGTTGGCAGCTCCTACGAGCAGTACTTC
.	16	TRBV29-1	TRBD2	TRBJ2-1	CSVEGRLAGGPMEQFF	TGCAGCGTTGAAGGGAGACTAGCGGGAGGGCCCATGGAGCAGTTCTTC
once	12	TRBV5-1	.	TRBJ2-3	CASSSFTDTQYF	TGCGCCAGCAGCTCCTTCACAGATACGCAGTATTTT
.	14	TRBV18	TRBD1	TRBJ1-5	CASSPQTGDQPQHF	TGTGCCAGCTCACCCCAGACAGGGGATCAGCCCCAGCATTTT
.	13	TRBV12-3/TRBV12-4	TRBD1	TRBJ1-5	CASSTGGGQPQHF	TGTGCCAGCAGCACAGGGGGCGGTCAGCCCCAGCATTTT
.	17	TRBV5-6	TRBD2	TRBJ2-5	CASSLREAGGPEETQYF	TGTGCCAGCAGCTTGAGGGAAGCGGGAGGGCCGGAAGAGACCCAGTACTTC
.	13	TRBV11-3	.	TRBJ2-1	CASSRGLPNEQFF	TGTGCCAGCAGCAGAGGACTCCCAAATGAGCAGTTCTTC
.	13	TRBV7-2	.	TRBJ2-7	CASRITHKYEQYF	TGTGCCAGCAGGATAACACACAAGTACGAGCAGTACTTC
.	15	TRBV7-8	TRBD2	TRBJ2-7	CASKIREGQTYEQYF	TGTGCCAGCAAGATACGGGAGGGCCAAACCTACGAGCAGTACTTC
.	16	TRBV18	TRBD1	TRBJ1-3	CASQGQGLNSGNTIYF	TGTGCCAGCCAGGGACAGGGGCTAAACTCTGGAAACACCATATATTTT
.	14	TRBV18	.	TRBJ2-7	CASSPPGLSYEQYF	TGTGCCAGCTCACCACCCGGACTTTCCTACGAGCAGTACTTC
once	15	TRBV3-1/TRBV3-2	.	TRBJ2-7	CASSGPGHGSYEQYF	TGTGCCAGCAGCGGACCGGGACACGGCTCCTACGAGCAGTACTTC
few	14	TRBV28	.	TRBJ2-7	CASSLVQGSPEQYF	TGTGCCAGCAGTTTAGTTCAGGGTTCCCCCGAGCAGTACTTC
few	13	TRBV12-3/TRBV12-4	TRBD1	TRBJ1-2	CASSSPGQFGYTF	TGTGCCAGCAGCTCGCCGGGACAGTTTGGCTACACCTTC
.	14	TRBV19	.	TRBJ2-5	CASSISRYQETQYF	TGTGCCAGTAGTATCTCCAGGTATCAAGAGACCCAGTACTTC
.	20	TRBV4-2	TRBD2	TRBJ2-3	CASSRKLGTSGRPSTDTQYF	TGTGCCAGCAGCCGAAAGTTAGGTACTAGCGGGAGGCCTAGCACAGATACGCAGTATTTT
once	15	TRBV6-5	TRBD2	TRBJ2-1	CASGIAGQSYNEQFF	TGTGCCAGCGGAATAGCGGGGCAATCCTACAATGAGCAGTTCTTC
.	13	TRBV10-3	TRBD1	TRBJ2-3	CAAGDRVTDTQYF	TGTGCCGCCGGGGACAGGGTGACAGATACGCAGTATTTT
.	15	TRBV10-1	TRBD1	TRBJ2-1	CASSSRDSYNNEQFF	TGCGCCAGCAGTTCCCGGGACAGCTATAACAATGAGCAGTTCTTC
.	13	TRBV30	TRBD1	TRBJ1-2	CAWSVALGQIYTF	TGTGCCTGGAGTGTAGCACTGGGACAGATCTACACCTTC
.	14	TRBV5-1	.	TRBJ2-1	CASTTGSIFNEQFF	TGCGCCAGCACTACAGGGTCTATTTTTAATGAGCAGTTCTTC
once	14	TRBV12-5	.	TRBJ2-7	CASGLTSGIYEQYF	TGTGCTAGTGGTTTGACCTCAGGGATCTACGAGCAGTACTTC
.	14	TRBV6-6	TRBD1	TRBJ1-2	CASSDPGTGEGYTF	TGTGCCAGCAGTGACCCCGGGACAGGCGAAGGCTACACCTTC
.	12	TRBV5-1	.	TRBJ2-7	CASSTGHDEQYF	TGCGCCAGCAGCACTGGACACGACGAGCAGTACTTC
.	13	TRBV30	.	TRBJ1-1	CAWSVDPDTEAFF	TGTGCCTGGAGTGTAGATCCGGACACTGAAGCTTTCTTT
once	14	TRBV5-1	.	TRBJ2-7	CASTLSGPSYEQYF	TGCGCCAGCACCCTGAGCGGGCCCTCCTACGAGCAGTACTTC
.	12	TRBV10-3	TRBD1	TRBJ1-4	CAISESFGQGLF	TGTGCCATCAGTGAGTCGTTTGGACAGGGGTTATTT
.	12	TRBV29-1	.	TRBJ1-1	CSVDSRDTEAFF	TGCAGCGTGGACAGTAGGGACACTGAAGCTTTCTTT
.	16	TRBV5-5	TRBD1	TRBJ2-3	CASSYYSGQGPDTQYF	TGTGCCAGCAGCTATTATTCTGGACAGGGTCCAGATACGCAGTATTTT
once	17	TRBV19	.	TRBJ2-1	CASSSDYSPSSYNEQFF	TGTGCCAGTAGTTCGGACTATAGTCCCAGCTCCTACAATGAGCAGTTCTTC
.	16	TRBV20-1	TRBD1	TRBJ1-4	CSASRSTGGPNEKLFF	TGCAGTGCTAGTCGCTCAACAGGGGGCCCTAATGAAAAACTGTTTTTT
.	11	TRBV12-3/TRBV12-4	.	TRBJ2-5	CASSFGGSRYF	TGTGCCAGCAGTTTTGGGGGGAGCAGGTACTTC
.	17	TRBV4-2	.	TRBJ2-4	CASSQVLSGLAKNIQYF	TGTGCCAGCAGCCAAGTCCTTAGCGGACTAGCCAAAAACATTCAGTACTTC
medium-sized	13	TRBV4-1	.	TRBJ2-7	CASSQAVTYEQYF	TGCGCCAGCAGCCAAGCGGTTACCTACGAGCAGTACTTC
.	15	TRBV9	.	TRBJ2-5	CASSVAGGRGETQYF	TGTGCCAGCAGCGTAGCGGGGGGCCGGGGGGAGACCCAGTACTTC
.	14	TRBV5-6	.	TRBJ1-6	CASSLGQGNSPLHF	TGTGCCAGCAGCTTGGGGCAGGGTAATTCACCCCTCCACTTT
.	13	TRBV7-3	.	TRBJ2-3	CASSLTIQDTQYF	TGTGCCAGCAGCTTAACCATACAAGATACGCAGTATTTT
once	16	TRBV11-2	.	TRBJ2-5	CASSPEVRGRGGTQYF	TGTGCCAGCAGCCCAGAAGTCCGGGGGAGAGGTGGGACCCAGTACTTC